A single sample is the source of the 12 T cell receptor beta chains below, sequenced in a study of T cells in Graves' hyperthyroidism and ophthalmopathy. The CDR3 regions of TCR beta were amplified from RNA transcripts. The TCR CDR3 first-round RT-PCR relied on the HTBI primer set. TCRdb passed the multiplex PCR reads through MiXCR, listing each CDR3 protein once. The sample carries 650,000 to 800,000 distinct CDR3 sequences, about 45% recorded once. The sequencing sample was made of peripheral blood or thyroid tissue (not recorded which). Receptors originate from an adult man with Graves' disease, either hyperthyroidism or ophthalmopathy (not recorded which).

The chain combines TRBV6-1 with TRBJ1-1, with 7 bases that match TRBD1. The J segment lost 6 bases and the V segment lost 7 bases, leaving 8 bases of the junction unmatched. The CDR3 loop spans 13 amino acids. Germline CDR1 MNHNS, CDR2 SASEGT. The CDR3 sequence is CASTNRGVPEAFF. Written as DNA, the CDR3 is TGTGCCAGCACAAACAGGGGAGTCCCTGAAGCTTTCTTT.

The genes are TRBV7-2 and TRBJ1-5, with D perhaps TRBD1 (6 bases). This CDR3 is built from 16 residues. Germline loops: CDR1 SGHTA, CDR2 FQGNSA. The ends were cut back, 6 bases at V and 0 bases at J, with 15 bases in the middle. CDR3 bases: TGTGCCAGCAGTTTAAAGCCAGGGGATAGCAATCAGCCCCAGCATTTT. It translates to CASSLKPGDSNQPQHF.

V gene TRBV5-1 combines with J gene TRBJ1-6; the D gene is possibly TRBD1 (5 bases). Germline V CDR1 and CDR2: SGHRS, YFSETQ. Trimming stripped 4 bases from V and 1 base from J, with 12 bases between. This CDR3 is built from 16 residues. The CDR3 loop reads CASSAVQGSYNSPLHF. The CDR3 DNA follows: TGCGCCAGCAGCGCGGTCCAGGGTTCCTATAATTCACCCCTCCACTTT.

This chain links TRBV29-1 with TRBJ1-3, with a possible D match to TRBD1 (5 bases). The CDR3 runs 14 residues. Germline V gives CDR1 SQVTM, CDR2 ANQGSEA. V shed 8 bases and J shed 2 bases, with 16 bases lying between them. The CDR3 spells CSQVGRGTGNTIYF. CDR3 bases: TGCAGCCAAGTCGGGCGGGGGACTGGAAACACCATATATTTT.

This rearrangement joins TRBV15 to TRBJ1-4; TRBD1 agrees at 7 bases. Germline trimming cut 3 bases from V and 2 bases from J; bases unmatched to any gene: 6. Per germline, CDR1 LNHNV and CDR2 YYDKDF (reference sequence). This CDR3 spans 16 amino acids. The CDR3 nucleotides are TGTGCCACCAGCAGCCCAGGGGGATTCACTAATGAAAAACTGTTTTTT. Protein sequence: CATSSPGGFTNEKLFF.

About this clonotype itself: Because it lacks the conserved phenylalanine or tryptophan at the end, this CDR3 is likely a read error. Because the CDR3's place on the DNA is in doubt, the DNA is left out and the CDR3 is given as listed by TCRdb. The chain has TRBV7-2 and TRBJ2-7; the listed D gene, TRBD2, was not tested against the DNA. The length of the CDR3 is 8 amino acids, counting both ends. CDR1 is SGHTA, CDR2 FQGNSA, per germline. The CDR3: CASTPSGR.

The chain joins TRBV7-9 to TRBJ2-3, with D possibly matching TRBD1 (5 bases). V was shortened by 5 bases and J by 0 bases, with 12 bases between the two germline ends. The germline V gene encodes CDR1 SEHNR and CDR2 FQNEAQ (reference sequence). The CDR3 contains 15 residues. The CDR3 DNA sequence: TGTGCCAGCAGCGAACAGGCGACTAGCACAGATACGCAGTATTTT. Translating it yields CASSEQATSTDTQYF.

This clonotype has a handful of counts. The chain joins TRBV4-1 to TRBJ1-5; D is undetermined. The CDR3 runs 15 residues. The V gene lost 0 bases and the J gene lost 4 bases, with 10 bases spanning the gap. Germline CDR1 and CDR2: MGHRA and YSYEKL. CDR3 amino acids: CASSQDPRPNQPQHF. CDR3 in DNA: TGCGCCAGCAGCCAAGATCCGAGGCCTAATCAGCCCCAGCATTTT.

The V gene is TRBV24-1, the J gene TRBJ2-3; weak D call: TRBD1 (6 bases). CDR1 is KGHDR, CDR2 SFDVKD, per germline. This CDR3 spans 14 amino acids. The V and J ends lost 5 bases and 5 bases respectively, with 13 bases between them. The CDR3 region is CATSGLRDKDTQYF. Here the CDR3 DNA reads TGTGCCACCAGTGGGCTCCGGGACAAAGATACGCAGTATTTT.

The CDR3 sequence: CASSADDQGDQETQYF. The CDR3 DNA sequence: TGTGCCAGCAGCGCTGACGACCAGGGGGACCAAGAGACCCAGTACTTC. The chain links TRBV9 to TRBJ2-5; the match to TRBD1 covers 7 bases. The CDR3 covers 16 residues. V shed 3 bases and J 0 bases; nucleotides not matched to a gene: 8. Germline lookup yields CDR1 SGDLS and CDR2 YYNGEE.

This clonotype was counted only a few times. The rearrangement uses TRBV29-1 and TRBJ1-2, with D perhaps TRBD1 (6 bases). The CDR3 consists of 11 residues. Per germline, CDR1 SQVTM and CDR2 ANQGSEA. V lost 7 bases to trimming and J lost 4 bases, with 10 bases between them. CDR3 residues: CSDDRIYGYTF. The CDR3 nucleotides are TGCAGCGATGACAGGATCTATGGCTACACCTTC. The entire variable domain, with the rest obtained from reference TRBV29-1 and TRBJ1-2, is as follows: SAVISQKPSRDICQRGTSLTIQCQVDSQVTMMFWYRQQPGQSLTLIATANQGSEATYESGFVIDKFPISRPNLTFSTLTVSNMSPEDSSIYLCSDDRIYGYTFGSGTRLTVV.

About this clonotype: It is unclear where the CDR3 begins or ends on the DNA, so no DNA is shown, and the CDR3 is as TCRdb lists it. The V and J genes are TRBV29-1 and TRBJ1-1. CDR1 is SQVTM and CDR2 is ANQGSEA in the germline V gene. The CDR3 spans 10 residues, counting both ends. The CDR3: CSVVGTGTFF.